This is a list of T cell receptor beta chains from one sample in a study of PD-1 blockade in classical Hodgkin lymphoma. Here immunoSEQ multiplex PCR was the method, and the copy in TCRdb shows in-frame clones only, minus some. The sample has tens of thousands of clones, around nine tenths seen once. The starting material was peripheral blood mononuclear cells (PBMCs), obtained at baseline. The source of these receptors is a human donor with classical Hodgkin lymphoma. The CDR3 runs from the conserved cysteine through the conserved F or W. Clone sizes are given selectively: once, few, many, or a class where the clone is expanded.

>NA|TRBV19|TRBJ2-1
CASSIRAYRNWTNEQFF
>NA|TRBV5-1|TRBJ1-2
CASSPGQGYGYTF
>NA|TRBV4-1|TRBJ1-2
CASSQDQTYGYTF
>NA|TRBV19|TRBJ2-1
CASSQLPWTSGEVGTEQFF
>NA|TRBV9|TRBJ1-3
CASSSTAPLSGNTIYF
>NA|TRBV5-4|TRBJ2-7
CASSLAPGTQNEQYF
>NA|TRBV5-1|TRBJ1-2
CASSLEQGTDERTF
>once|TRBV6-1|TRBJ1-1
CASSEARGTKAFF
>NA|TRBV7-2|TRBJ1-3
CASSAQGAGNTIYF
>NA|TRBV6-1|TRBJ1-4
CASSSQGAHEKLFF
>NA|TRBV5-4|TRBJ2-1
CASSLGGGISDNEQFF
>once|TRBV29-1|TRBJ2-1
CSVDTSGRWQFF
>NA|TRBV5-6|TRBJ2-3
CASSLSRGDTQYF
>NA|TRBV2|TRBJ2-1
CASSALVGVPYNEQFF
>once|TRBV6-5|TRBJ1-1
CASSYSGKNTEAFF
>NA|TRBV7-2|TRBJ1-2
CASSLALTSGSNGYTF
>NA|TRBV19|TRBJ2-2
CASSSDPGATTGELFF
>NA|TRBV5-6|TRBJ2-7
CASSPPGLAGAVSYEQYF
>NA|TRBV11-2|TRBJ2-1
CASSAISGRYNEQFF
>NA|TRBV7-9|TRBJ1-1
CASSLLGEAFF
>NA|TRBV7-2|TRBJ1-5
CASSLAVLQGDQPQHF